These T cell receptor beta chains were read from a single sample in a study of cytomegalovirus exposure and HLA in healthy donors. Some clones are missing from TCRdb's copy, which holds only in-frame ones; the method was immunoSEQ multiplex PCR. The table lists roughly 200,000 clones, 65% to 90% of them singletons, with roughly 0.34% in the top ten. The sequenced sample consisted of PBMCs. All receptors derive from a woman in her 30s in good health and CMV-seronegative. Both conserved end residues are part of each CDR3. Fields, in order: D gene, J gene, clone size, V gene, CDR3 protein, CDR3 DNA. D genes are given only for firm matches. Expanded clones get a size class; other rows say once, few or many, or leave the size out.

d_gene: TRBD1
j_gene: TRBJ1-5
abundance: .
v_gene: TRBV5-6
CDR3aa: CASSTWTGYSNQPQHF
CDR3nt: TGTGCCAGCAGCACATGGACAGGATATAGCAATCAGCCCCAGCATTTT

d_gene: TRBD1
j_gene: TRBJ2-3
abundance: few
v_gene: TRBV28
CDR3aa: CASSFGTGRRGNTDTQYF
CDR3nt: TGTGCCAGCAGTTTCGGGACAGGGAGGCGGGGCAACACAGATACGCAGTATTTT

d_gene: .
j_gene: TRBJ2-3
abundance: few
v_gene: TRBV9
CDR3aa: CASSPGVTTDTQYF
CDR3nt: TGTGCCAGCAGCCCAGGGGTCACGACAGATACGCAGTATTTT

d_gene: TRBD1
j_gene: TRBJ2-4
abundance: .
v_gene: TRBV27
CDR3aa: CASGTGANIQYF
CDR3nt: TGTGCCAGCGGGACAGGGGCGAACATTCAGTACTTC

d_gene: .
j_gene: TRBJ1-1
abundance: .
v_gene: TRBV29-1
CDR3aa: CSVLGDGYTEAFF
CDR3nt: TGCAGCGTTTTAGGAGACGGTTACACTGAAGCTTTCTTT

d_gene: TRBD2
j_gene: TRBJ2-2
abundance: .
v_gene: TRBV4-2
CDR3aa: CASSQGTGGGTGELFF
CDR3nt: TGTGCCAGCAGCCAAGGAACGGGGGGGGGAACCGGGGAGCTGTTTTTT

d_gene: TRBD2
j_gene: TRBJ2-7
abundance: once
v_gene: TRBV7-9
CDR3aa: CSSSSVRGLASIPLYEQYF
CDR3nt: TGTTCCAGCAGCTCGGTAAGGGGACTAGCCTCGATCCCACTCTACGAGCAGTACTTC

d_gene: TRBD1
j_gene: TRBJ2-7
abundance: .
v_gene: TRBV5-1
CDR3aa: CASSLGQGFVYEQYF
CDR3nt: TGCGCCAGCAGCTTGGGACAGGGTTTTGTCTACGAGCAGTACTTC

d_gene: .
j_gene: TRBJ2-5
abundance: .
v_gene: TRBV19
CDR3aa: CASSIGPSGETQYF
CDR3nt: TGTGCCAGTAGTATCGGACCCTCGGGGGAGACCCAGTACTTC

d_gene: TRBD2
j_gene: TRBJ2-2
abundance: .
v_gene: TRBV7-8
CDR3aa: CASRRTSGAGELFF
CDR3nt: TGTGCCAGCAGGCGGACTAGCGGGGCCGGGGAGCTGTTTTTT

d_gene: TRBD2
j_gene: TRBJ2-7
abundance: .
v_gene: TRBV27
CDR3aa: CASSLFTSGRPYEQYF
CDR3nt: TGTGCCAGCAGTTTATTCACTAGCGGGAGACCCTACGAGCAGTACTTC

d_gene: .
j_gene: TRBJ2-5
abundance: .
v_gene: TRBV5-1
CDR3aa: CASSSPKSQVLSPPHF
CDR3nt: TGCGCCAGCAGCTCCCCCAAGAGTCAGGTTCTCTCTCCGCCTCACTTC

d_gene: .
j_gene: TRBJ2-3
abundance: .
v_gene: TRBV6-1
CDR3aa: CASGCSGCRDTQYF
CDR3nt: TGTGCCAGCGGCTGTAGCGGTTGTAGGGATACGCAGTATTTT

d_gene: .
j_gene: TRBJ2-5
abundance: .
v_gene: TRBV6-1
CDR3aa: CASSENRGRRETQYF
CDR3nt: TGTGCCAGCAGTGAAAACCGTGGTCGGAGGGAGACCCAGTACTTC

d_gene: .
j_gene: TRBJ2-3
abundance: .
v_gene: TRBV9
CDR3aa: CASSVVPTAVADTQYF
CDR3nt: TGTGCCAGCAGCGTAGTCCCGACCGCGGTGGCAGATACGCAGTATTTT

d_gene: .
j_gene: TRBJ1-3
abundance: .
v_gene: TRBV7-9
CDR3aa: CASSLGGLYSGNTIYF
CDR3nt: TGTGCCAGCAGCTTAGGAGGTCTCTACTCTGGAAACACCATATATTTT

d_gene: .
j_gene: TRBJ2-2
abundance: .
v_gene: TRBV28
CDR3aa: CASSLGGAVGTGELFF
CDR3nt: TGTGCCAGCAGTTTGGGGGGGGCAGTTGGGACCGGGGAGCTGTTTTTT

d_gene: .
j_gene: TRBJ2-1
abundance: .
v_gene: TRBV25-1
CDR3aa: CASSGTNYNEQFF
CDR3nt: TGTGCCAGCAGCGGGACAAATTACAATGAGCAGTTCTTC

d_gene: .
j_gene: TRBJ2-3
abundance: .
v_gene: TRBV7-8
CDR3aa: CASSLALTIRMTDTQYF
CDR3nt: TGTGCCAGCAGCTTAGCCTTGACTATCCGTATGACAGATACGCAGTATTTT

d_gene: .
j_gene: TRBJ2-1
abundance: .
v_gene: TRBV28
CDR3aa: CATTTLHNEQFF
CDR3nt: TGTGCCACCACTACCCTCCATAATGAGCAGTTCTTC

d_gene: TRBD1
j_gene: TRBJ2-5
abundance: once
v_gene: TRBV6-5
CDR3aa: CASRRGQMETQYF
CDR3nt: TGTGCCAGCAGGAGGGGACAGATGGAGACCCAGTACTTC

d_gene: TRBD1
j_gene: TRBJ1-1
abundance: .
v_gene: TRBV27
CDR3aa: CASSQGPGQGMSDTEAFF
CDR3nt: TGTGCCAGCAGTCAAGGGCCGGGACAGGGAATGTCGGACACTGAAGCTTTCTTT

d_gene: .
j_gene: TRBJ2-5
abundance: few
v_gene: TRBV6-5
CDR3aa: CASSYGRQGRGETQYF
CDR3nt: TGTGCCAGCAGTTACGGGAGACAGGGTCGGGGGGAGACCCAGTACTTC

d_gene: TRBD1
j_gene: TRBJ2-1
abundance: .
v_gene: TRBV19
CDR3aa: CASSIILSQGASNEQFF
CDR3nt: TGTGCCAGTAGTATCATCTTAAGTCAGGGGGCTAGCAATGAGCAGTTCTTC

d_gene: .
j_gene: TRBJ2-1
abundance: .
v_gene: TRBV7-6
CDR3aa: CASSQEFHEQFF
CDR3nt: TGTGCCAGCAGCCAAGAGTTCCATGAGCAGTTCTTC

d_gene: .
j_gene: TRBJ2-7
abundance: .
v_gene: TRBV5-8
CDR3aa: CASSPLSPGLSSYEQYF
CDR3nt: TGTGCCAGCAGCCCTCTGAGTCCAGGGTTAAGCTCCTACGAGCAGTACTTC

d_gene: .
j_gene: TRBJ1-2
abundance: .
v_gene: TRBV5-1
CDR3aa: CASSLGQAVGGYTF
CDR3nt: TGCGCCAGCAGCTTGGGACAGGCAGTGGGAGGCTACACCTTC

d_gene: .
j_gene: TRBJ2-6
abundance: .
v_gene: TRBV7-3
CDR3aa: CASSLTAGGANVLTF
CDR3nt: TGTGCCAGCAGCTTAACGGCAGGCGGGGCCAACGTCCTGACTTTC

d_gene: TRBD2
j_gene: TRBJ2-1
abundance: .
v_gene: TRBV5-4
CDR3aa: CASSPLAGGGNEQFF
CDR3nt: TGTGCCAGCAGCCCACTAGCGGGGGGGGGCAATGAGCAGTTCTTC

d_gene: TRBD1
j_gene: TRBJ2-5
abundance: .
v_gene: TRBV25-1
CDR3aa: CASSSHRGRLETQYF
CDR3nt: TGTGCCAGCAGTTCTCACAGGGGGCGCTTGGAGACCCAGTACTTC

d_gene: .
j_gene: TRBJ2-7
abundance: .
v_gene: TRBV2
CDR3aa: CASSDYPVRSYEQYF
CDR3nt: TGTGCCAGCAGTGATTATCCGGTTCGCTCCTACGAGCAGTACTTC

d_gene: .
j_gene: TRBJ2-3
abundance: .
v_gene: TRBV5-4
CDR3aa: CASRREKSTDTQYF
CDR3nt: TGTGCCAGCAGGAGAGAGAAAAGCACAGATACGCAGTATTTT

d_gene: TRBD1
j_gene: TRBJ1-5
abundance: .
v_gene: TRBV28
CDR3aa: CASSPMGQGRNQPQHF
CDR3nt: TGTGCCAGCAGTCCGATGGGACAGGGGAGAAATCAGCCCCAGCATTTT

d_gene: .
j_gene: TRBJ2-7
abundance: .
v_gene: TRBV4-1
CDR3aa: CASSHPQVSYEQYF
CDR3nt: TGCGCCAGCAGCCACCCCCAGGTCTCCTACGAGCAGTACTTC

d_gene: .
j_gene: TRBJ2-3
abundance: few
v_gene: TRBV7-9
CDR3aa: CASSPIKDTQYF
CDR3nt: TGTGCCAGCAGCCCTATCAAAGATACGCAGTATTTT

d_gene: .
j_gene: TRBJ1-4
abundance: .
v_gene: TRBV5-1
CDR3aa: CASSLGGAHLEKLFF
CDR3nt: TGCGCCAGCAGCTTGGGGGGAGCCCACCTTGAAAAACTGTTTTTT

d_gene: .
j_gene: TRBJ2-3
abundance: .
v_gene: TRBV5-5
CDR3aa: CASRSGGDPSTYF
CDR3nt: TGTGCCAGCAGAAGCGGCGGGGACCCTTCGACGTATTTT

d_gene: TRBD2
j_gene: TRBJ2-5
abundance: .
v_gene: TRBV28
CDR3aa: CASSFQRGQETQYF
CDR3nt: TGTGCCAGCAGTTTTCAGCGGGGGCAAGAGACCCAGTACTTC

d_gene: .
j_gene: TRBJ1-4
abundance: .
v_gene: TRBV28
CDR3aa: CASSSGGANEKLFF
CDR3nt: TGTGCCAGCAGTTCGGGGGGCGCGAATGAAAAACTGTTTTTT

d_gene: .
j_gene: TRBJ1-1
abundance: .
v_gene: TRBV10-3
CDR3aa: CAISEAGLEAFF
CDR3nt: TGTGCCATCAGTGAGGCAGGACTTGAAGCTTTCTTT

d_gene: TRBD2
j_gene: TRBJ2-1
abundance: .
v_gene: TRBV4-2
CDR3aa: CASSQATSPINEQFF
CDR3nt: TGTGCCAGCAGCCAGGCGACTAGCCCAATCAATGAGCAGTTCTTC